The source of this T cell receptor (beta chain) is a study of blood T cells in healthy people across ages. The sample, 9 to 10 milliliters of peripheral blood, was drawn from each donor. The CDR3 extends over 15 amino acids. CDR1 MNHEY and CDR2 SVGAGI come from the germline V gene. Trimming cost V 0 bases and J 10 bases; bases outside gene matches: 3. Overall study findings and caveats: Because donor CMV status was unknown, expanded clonotype changes were possibly confounded.

As regards this clonotype: Its antigen is as yet unknown.

Then a second PCR, running roughly 7 to 12 cycles, was carried out with a sample-barcoded 5' primer and a J-beta primer mix. TCRdb redid the calling of the 5' RACE reads with MiXCR, one entry per CDR3 protein. The sample lists roughly 2 million distinct CDR3 sequences, approximately 50% seen once, with 2.1% in the top ten. The V gene is TRBV6-5, the J gene TRBJ1-6; TRBD1 matches at 10 bases. What was sequenced was blood. The TCR sequence derives from a middle-aged woman in good health. CDR3 DNA sequence: TGTGCCAGCAGTTACTCGGGACAGGGGTGGTCACCCCTCCACTTT. Amino acids: CASSYSGQGWSPLHF.